Listed below are T cell receptor beta chains from one sample, sequenced in a study of blood T cell repertoires in COVID-19. Sequenced by immunoSEQ multiplex PCR; TCRdb stores in-frame clones only, minus some. The sample shows around 280,000 clones, approximately 84% of them seen only once. Sequencing input: peripheral blood. These receptor sequences come from a woman under 40 who had recovered from COVID-19. Both conserved end residues are part of each CDR3. A D gene is named only where the DNA matches it firmly.

v_call,d_call,cdr3_aa
TRBV4-3,TRBD2,CASSRWGRGTLKNIQYF
TRBV5-4,.,CASSPPGLQETQYF
TRBV2,.,CASKSQFPGELFF
TRBV7-9,.,CASSLLVAGTDTQYF
TRBV2,.,CASSEGLGTYQPQHF
TRBV29-1,.,CSVTQGEQFF
TRBV10-1,.,CASSESLTGQETQYF
TRBV5-1,TRBD1,CASRPGTGGEQYF
TRBV28,TRBD1,CASRTAGTGAHEQYF
TRBV27,.,CASSYREGAPLHF
TRBV10-2,.,CASSEYIGWKGMNTEAFF